This TCR beta chain was recovered during a study of cytomegalovirus exposure and HLA in healthy donors. Study-wide findings and caveats: According to the study, roughly 160 TCR beta chains were cytomegalovirus-associated.

Assay: immunoSEQ multiplex PCR; the TCRdb copy retains only in-frame clones and omits some. The data contain about 130,000 clones, roughly 89% of them singletons. This clone was seen a few times. What it binds is unknown. The CDR3 consists of 12 residues. Germline V gene lookup returns CDR1 SGHNT and CDR2 YYREEE (reference sequence). Trimming removed 3 bases from V and 10 bases from J; junction bases left unmatched: 6. The sample was PBMCs. The J gene is TRBJ1-2, the V gene TRBV5-4; 7 nucleotides agree with TRBD1. The TCR sequence derives from a woman under 30 in good health and CMV-seropositive. The CDR3 is CASSWDRKVYTF. Written as DNA, the CDR3 is TGTGCCAGCAGCTGGGACAGAAAGGTCTACACCTTC. The complete variable domain, with remaining parts taken from reference TRBV5-4 and TRBJ1-2, reads ETGVTQSPTHLIKTRGQQVTLRCSSQSGHNTVSWYQQALGQGPQFIFQYYREEENGRGNFPPRFSGLQFPNYSSELNVNALELDDSALYLCASSWDRKVYTFGSGTRLTVV.